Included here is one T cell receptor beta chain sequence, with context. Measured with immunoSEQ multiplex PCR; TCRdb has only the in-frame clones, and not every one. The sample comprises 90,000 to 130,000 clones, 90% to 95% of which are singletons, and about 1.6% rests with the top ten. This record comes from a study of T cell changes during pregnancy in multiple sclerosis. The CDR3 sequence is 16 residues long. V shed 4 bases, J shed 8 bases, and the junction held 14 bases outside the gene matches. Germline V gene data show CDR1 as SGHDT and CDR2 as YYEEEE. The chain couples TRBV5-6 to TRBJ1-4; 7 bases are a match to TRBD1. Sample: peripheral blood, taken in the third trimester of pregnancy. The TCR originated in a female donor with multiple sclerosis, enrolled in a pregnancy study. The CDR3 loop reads CASSASGRQGWEKLFF. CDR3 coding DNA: TGTGCCAGCAGCGCCTCGGGCAGACAGGGCTGGGAAAAACTGTTTTTT.